This TCR beta chain was obtained from a study of molecular identifiers for immune sequencing clone quantification. The V gene's germline CDR1 is SGDLS and CDR2 YYNGEE. There are 15 residues in the CDR3. Trimming at V came to 2 bases and at J to 3 bases, leaving 7 bases not matched to a gene. Comment on this clonotype: Just one base apart from a much larger clone, this may be a read error.

TCRdb used MiXCR to reprocess the PCR reads, holding one entry per CDR3 protein. This table holds around 54,000 distinct CDR3 sequences, approximately 25% found once. What was sequenced was naive CD8+ T cells from blood, with Jurkat cell RNA spiked in. As for subset: FACS-sorted CD8+CD4-CCR7+CD45RA+ naive T cells. V is TRBV9 and J is TRBJ2-7; 8 bases are shared with TRBD2. The TCR comes from a human donor in good health. Some libraries in this study had Jurkat cell RNA spiked in. CDR3: CASSVPGTSGYEQYF. The CDR3 DNA is TGTGCCAGCAGCGTGCCCGGGACTAGTGGCTACGAGCAGTACTTC. Full variable domain (missing parts from reference TRBV9 and TRBJ2-7): DSGVTQTPKHLITATGQRVTLRCSPRSGDLSVYWYQQSLDQGLQFLIQYYNGEERAKGNILERFSAQQFPDLHSELNLSSLELGDSALYFCASSVPGTSGYEQYFGPGTRLTVT.